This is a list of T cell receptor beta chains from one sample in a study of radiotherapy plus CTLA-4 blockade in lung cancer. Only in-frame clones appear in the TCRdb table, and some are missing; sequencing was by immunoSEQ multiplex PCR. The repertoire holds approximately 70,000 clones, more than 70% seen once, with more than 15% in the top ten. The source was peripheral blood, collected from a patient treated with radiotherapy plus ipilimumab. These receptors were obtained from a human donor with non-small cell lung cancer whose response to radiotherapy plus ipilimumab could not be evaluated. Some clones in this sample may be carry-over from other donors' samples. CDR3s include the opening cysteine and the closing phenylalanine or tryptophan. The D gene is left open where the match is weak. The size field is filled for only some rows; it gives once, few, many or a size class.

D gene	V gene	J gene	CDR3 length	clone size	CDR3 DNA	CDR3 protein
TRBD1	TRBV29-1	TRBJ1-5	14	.	TGCAGCGTGGGCTCGGCAGGGGGTCACCAGCCCCAGCATTTT	CSVGSAGGHQPQHF
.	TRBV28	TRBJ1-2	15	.	TGTGCCAGCAGTCCGGGGGGCCTCCAGGACTATGGCTACACCTTC	CASSPGGLQDYGYTF
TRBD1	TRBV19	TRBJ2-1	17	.	TGTGCCAGTAGTCCTCCGCCGGGACAGGGAACCTACAATGAGCAGTTCTTC	CASSPPPGQGTYNEQFF
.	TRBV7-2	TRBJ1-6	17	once	TGTGCCAGCAGCCCCCCCCGAAAGGGGTCCTATAATTCACCCCTCCACTTT	CASSPPRKGSYNSPLHF
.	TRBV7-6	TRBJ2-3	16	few	TGTGCCAGCAGCTTAGCAGACAGAACTAGCACAGATACGCAGTATTTT	CASSLADRTSTDTQYF
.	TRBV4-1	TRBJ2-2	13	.	TGCGCCAGCAGCCAAGAGGGCTCCGGGGAGCTGTTTTTT	CASSQEGSGELFF
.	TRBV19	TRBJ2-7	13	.	TGTGCCAGTAGTATAGGGGGGGACCACGAGCAGTACTTC	CASSIGGDHEQYF
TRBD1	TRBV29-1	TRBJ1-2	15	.	TGCAGCGTTGTAAACCGGGACAGCAAAAACTATGGCTACACCTTC	CSVVNRDSKNYGYTF
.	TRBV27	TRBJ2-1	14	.	TGTGCCAGCAGGCGGGGCTGGCCCCAAAATGAGCAGTTCTTC	CASRRGWPQNEQFF
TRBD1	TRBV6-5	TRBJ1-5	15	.	TGTGCCAGCAGTTACGGGACAGGGGCTGGTCAGCCCCAGCATTTT	CASSYGTGAGQPQHF
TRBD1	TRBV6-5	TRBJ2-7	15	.	TGTGCCAGCAGTTACTCGGGACAGAGCTCCTACGAGCAGTACTTC	CASSYSGQSSYEQYF
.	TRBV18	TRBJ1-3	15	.	TGTGCCAGCTCACCGTTGGCACCTTCTGGAAACACCATATATTTT	CASSPLAPSGNTIYF
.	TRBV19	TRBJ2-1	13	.	TGTGCCAGTAGGGCAAGCTCCTACAATGAGCAGTTCTTC	CASRASSYNEQFF
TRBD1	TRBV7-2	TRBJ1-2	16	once	TGTGCCAGCAGCTTGGAACAGGGGGCTCGGTACTATGGCTACACCTTC	CASSLEQGARYYGYTF
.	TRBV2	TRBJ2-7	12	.	TGTGCCAGCAGCTTACAGTCCTACGAGCAGTACTTC	CASSLQSYEQYF
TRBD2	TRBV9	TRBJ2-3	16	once	TGTGCCAGCAGCGCCCATGTCGGGGGGGCCACAGATACGCAGTATTTT	CASSAHVGGATDTQYF
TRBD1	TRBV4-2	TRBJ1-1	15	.	TGTGCCAGCACCCCGACCGGGACAGCGACTTTTGAAGCTTTCTTT	CASTPTGTATFEAFF
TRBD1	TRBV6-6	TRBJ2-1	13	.	TGTGCCAGCAGCCGACAGGGGAGGAATGAGCAGTTCTTC	CASSRQGRNEQFF
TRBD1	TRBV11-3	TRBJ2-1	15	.	TGTGCCAGCGCAGCCCCGGGACAGGGTAACAATGAGCAGTTCTTC	CASAAPGQGNNEQFF
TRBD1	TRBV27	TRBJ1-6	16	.	TGTGCCAGCAGTTTATGGCCAGGGGGCATGTGGTCCCCCCTCCACTTT	CASSLWPGGMWSPLHF
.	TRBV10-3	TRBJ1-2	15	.	TGTGCCATCAGTGTGCCGGGACAAGGGGATTATGGCTACACCTTC	CAISVPGQGDYGYTF
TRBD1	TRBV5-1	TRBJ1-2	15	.	TGCGCCAGCAGCCTGGGGGACAGGGGGCGCGGTGGCTACACCTTC	CASSLGDRGRGGYTF
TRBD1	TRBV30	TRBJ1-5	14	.	TGTGCCTGGAGTGTTCTGACAGGGGATCAGCCCCAGCATTTT	CAWSVLTGDQPQHF
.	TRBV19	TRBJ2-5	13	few	TGTGCCAGTAGTAGTTCAGGGCAAGAGACCCAGTACTTC	CASSSSGQETQYF
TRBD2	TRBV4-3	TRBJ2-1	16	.	TGCGCCAGCAGCCAGGGACTAGCAGTGACTCCAAATGAGCAGTTCTTC	CASSQGLAVTPNEQFF
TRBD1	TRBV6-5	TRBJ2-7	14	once	TGTGCCAGCAGGAGAGGACAGGGGTCCTACGAGCAGTACTTC	CASRRGQGSYEQYF
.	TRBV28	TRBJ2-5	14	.	TGTGCCAGCAGCCTAGGGGCACCACAGGGGACCCAGTACTTC	CASSLGAPQGTQYF
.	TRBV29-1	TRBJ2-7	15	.	TGCAGCGTTGAGACAGGGCGGCGGGACTCCTACGAGCAGTACTTC	CSVETGRRDSYEQYF
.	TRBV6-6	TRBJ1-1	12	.	TGTGCCAGCAGTTCCAGGAACACTGAAGCTTTCTTT	CASSSRNTEAFF
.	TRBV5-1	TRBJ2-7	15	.	TGCGCCAGTAGGGGCGGGGGCGGAAGCTCCTACGAGCAGTACTTC	CASRGGGGSSYEQYF
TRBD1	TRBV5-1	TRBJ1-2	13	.	TGCGCCAGCAGGGCGGGACAGGGCCATGGCTACACCTTC	CASRAGQGHGYTF
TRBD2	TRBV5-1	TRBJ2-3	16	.	TGCGCCAGCAGCTTAGGACTAGCGGGGAGCACAGATACGCAGTATTTT	CASSLGLAGSTDTQYF
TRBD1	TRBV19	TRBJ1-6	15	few	TGTGCCAGTAGTATAGGAGGGGGCAACTTTTCACCCCTCCACTTT	CASSIGGGNFSPLHF
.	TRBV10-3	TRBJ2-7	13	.	TGTGCCATCAGTGAGGGCAGCGCCTACGAGCAGTACTTC	CAISEGSAYEQYF
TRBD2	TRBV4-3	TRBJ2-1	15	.	TGCGCCAGCAGCCTCGGGGGGGCCGGAAGGAATGAGCAGTTCTTC	CASSLGGAGRNEQFF
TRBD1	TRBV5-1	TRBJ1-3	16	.	TGCGCCAGCAGCAGCTCAACCGGGACAGGGTGGAACACCATATATTTT	CASSSSTGTGWNTIYF
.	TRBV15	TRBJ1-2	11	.	TGTGCCACCAGCAGAGAGGGCAGTCCGACCTTC	CATSREGSPTF
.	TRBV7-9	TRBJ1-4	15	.	TGTGCCAGCAGCCAAAATAGGGGGGGTAATGAAAAACTGTTTTTT	CASSQNRGGNEKLFF
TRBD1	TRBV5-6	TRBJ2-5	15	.	TGTGCCAGCAGCTGGGGACAGGGAAGATTGGAGACCCAGTACTTC	CASSWGQGRLETQYF
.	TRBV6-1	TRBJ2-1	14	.	TGTGCCAGCAGTGATAGGGGCTCGGTCAATGAGCAGTTCTTC	CASSDRGSVNEQFF
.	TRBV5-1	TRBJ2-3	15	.	TGCGCCAGCAGCCCGACGACAGGAACGAGTGATACGCAGTATTTT	CASSPTTGTSDTQYF
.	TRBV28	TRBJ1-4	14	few	TGTGCCAGCAGTTTGGGGGGGCGGCTTGAAAAACTGTTTTTT	CASSLGGRLEKLFF
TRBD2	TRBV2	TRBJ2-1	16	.	TGTGCCAGCAGTGTTGAATTGGTAGCGGGGTACAATGAGCAGTTCTTC	CASSVELVAGYNEQFF
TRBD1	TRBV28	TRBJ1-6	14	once	TGTGCCAGCAGTCCCCCGGACAGGGGTTCACCCCTCCACTTT	CASSPPDRGSPLHF
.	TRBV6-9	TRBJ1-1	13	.	TGTGCCAGCAGTGCACCGGGACACGGGGAAGCTTTCTTT	CASSAPGHGEAFF
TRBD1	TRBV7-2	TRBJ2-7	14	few	TGTGCCAGCAGCACTGACAGGGTCTCCTACGAGCAGTACTTC	CASSTDRVSYEQYF
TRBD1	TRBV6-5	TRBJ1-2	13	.	TGTGCCAGCAGTGGACAGGGGAAGGGCCTCCGCACCTTC	CASSGQGKGLRTF
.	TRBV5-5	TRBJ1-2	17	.	TGTGCCAGCAGCTTGGCGGGGGGTGCCATCTCTAACTATGGCTACACCTTC	CASSLAGGAISNYGYTF
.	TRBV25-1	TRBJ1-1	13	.	TGTGCCAGCAGCTTCAGGGGGAACACTGAAGCTTTCTTT	CASSFRGNTEAFF
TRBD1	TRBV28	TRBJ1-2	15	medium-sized	TGTGCCAGCAGTCCGGGACAGGGGGCCGACTATGGCTACACCTTC	CASSPGQGADYGYTF
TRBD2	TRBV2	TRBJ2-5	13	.	TGTGCCCTCCTAGCGGGGGGGAGGGAGACCCAGTACTTC	CALLAGGRETQYF
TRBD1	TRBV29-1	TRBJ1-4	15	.	TGCAGCGCCAGGGACAGGGGGTCCTGGGGGGATGGACTGTTTTTT	CSARDRGSWGDGLFF
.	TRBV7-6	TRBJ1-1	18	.	TGTGCCAGCAGCTGGTTACAGTCTGCCCGTCAGGCGAACACTGAAGCTTTCTTT	CASSWLQSARQANTEAFF
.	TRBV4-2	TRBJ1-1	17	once	TGTGCCAGCAGCCAAGATCTCAAGGTGGGAGGGGGGACTGAAGCTTTCTTT	CASSQDLKVGGGTEAFF
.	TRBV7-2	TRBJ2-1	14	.	TGTGCCAGCAGCTTTGCGCTAGCTTACAATGAGCAGTTCTTC	CASSFALAYNEQFF
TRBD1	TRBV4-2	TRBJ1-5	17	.	TGTGCCAGCAGCCAAGATGGGGCCAGGGGGAATGGACAGCCCCAGCATTTT	CASSQDGARGNGQPQHF